Listed below are T cell receptor beta chains from one sample, sequenced in a study of cytomegalovirus exposure and HLA in healthy donors. Assay used: immunoSEQ multiplex PCR; TCRdb lists only in-frame clones, some missing. The table records about 250,000 clones, roughly 87% of them present only once. Sequenced sample: PBMCs. The receptors shown here come from a man between 18 and 35 years old in good health and CMV-seropositive. CDR3s include the opening cysteine and the closing phenylalanine or tryptophan. Each record gives: V gene, J gene, D gene, clone size, CDR3 DNA, CDR3 protein. D genes are given only for firm matches. Clone size appears in some rows only: once, few, many, or a class for an expanded clone.

>TRBV5-1|TRBJ2-2|-|-
TGCGCCAGCACGTTGCGGCCCGGGAACACCGGGGAGCTGTTTTTT
CASTLRPGNTGELFF
>TRBV30|TRBJ2-3|-|-
TGTGCCTGGAGTAGGACAGACTACACAGATACGCAGTATTTT
CAWSRTDYTDTQYF
>TRBV19|TRBJ1-2|TRBD1|-
TGTGCCAGTAGTACCCGGACAGGGGGGGTCTATGGCTACACCTTC
CASSTRTGGVYGYTF
>TRBV28|TRBJ1-1|TRBD1|-
TGTGCCAGCAGGGAAACAGGGGACACTGAAGCTTTCTTT
CASRETGDTEAFF
>TRBV5-4|TRBJ2-1|-|-
TGTGCCAGCAGCCTAGCGGGGACAGGTGAGCAGTTCTTC
CASSLAGTGEQFF
>TRBV13|TRBJ1-5|-|-
TGTGCCAGCAGCTTAGGCCCCGGGGCCCAGCCCCAGCATTTT
CASSLGPGAQPQHF
>TRBV18|TRBJ1-2|-|-
TGTGCCAGCTCACCACGTACGGACAAGGATGGCTACACCTTC
CASSPRTDKDGYTF
>TRBV7-9|TRBJ2-1|TRBD2|-
TGTGCCAGCAGCTTAGCTCTAGCGGGAGGTCATGAGCAGTTCTTC
CASSLALAGGHEQFF
>TRBV14|TRBJ2-1|-|-
TGTGCCAGCAGCCAAGGGGGGAGTAGCGCCCCTCAGTTCTTC
CASSQGGSSAPQFF
>TRBV19|TRBJ1-2|-|few
TGTGCCAGTAGTATGCCGTCGCGCTACACCTTC
CASSMPSRYTF
>TRBV10-3|TRBJ1-1|TRBD1|-
TGTGCCATCAGGCAGGGACAGGGAAAGAACACTGAAGCTTTCTTT
CAIRQGQGKNTEAFF
>TRBV27|TRBJ2-1|TRBD2|-
TGTGCCAGCCGACGGGGGGGCCCCTTCGGTGAGCAGTTCTTC
CASRRGGPFGEQFF
>TRBV29-1|TRBJ1-5|-|few
TGCAGCGCTGCGGATAGCAATCAGCCCCAGCATTTT
CSAADSNQPQHF
>TRBV29-1|TRBJ1-1|-|-
TGCAGCGGCTTGCGGGGGGGCGGGGGGGCTTTCTTT
CSGLRGGGGAFF
>TRBV6-5|TRBJ2-2|-|-
TGTGCCAGCAGTTACGCGGCGGGTCCGACCGGGGAGCTGTTTTTT
CASSYAAGPTGELFF
>TRBV6-1|TRBJ2-7|TRBD2|-
TGTGCCAGCAGTCCCAGGACTAGCGGCTACGAGCAGTACTTC
CASSPRTSGYEQYF
>TRBV7-9|TRBJ2-7|-|-
TGTGCCAGCAGCTTTGCTCCCGGCAACTACGAGCAGTACTTC
CASSFAPGNYEQYF
>TRBV4-2|TRBJ2-7|-|-
TGTGCCAGCAGCCCCTCTGCGGGCTACGAGCAGTACTTC
CASSPSAGYEQYF
>TRBV6-5|TRBJ2-7|TRBD1|once
TGTGCCAGCAGTCGGGGACAGGGAGCCTACGAGCAGTACTTC
CASSRGQGAYEQYF
>TRBV30|TRBJ1-2|-|-
TGTGCCTGGAGACACTATGGCTACACCTTC
CAWRHYGYTF
>TRBV5-4|TRBJ2-7|TRBD2|-
TGTGCCAGCAGCTTGGGGTCTAGCGGGGATCTTTACGAGCAGTACTTC
CASSLGSSGDLYEQYF
>TRBV12-5|TRBJ1-2|TRBD1|-
TGTGCTAGTGGTTTTCGGACAGGGGGGTCTAACTATGGCTACACCTTC
CASGFRTGGSNYGYTF
>TRBV30|TRBJ2-3|-|-
TGTGCCTGGAGTGTAGGGGATACGCAGTATTTT
CAWSVGDTQYF
>TRBV7-5|TRBJ2-3|-|-
TGTGTCAGAAGCAAACGGGACAGCTCCTCAGATACGCAGTATTTT
CVRSKRDSSSDTQYF
>TRBV7-2|TRBJ2-3|TRBD2|-
TGTGCCAGCAGCTTAGGAGCGGGGGGCACAGATACGCAGTATTTT
CASSLGAGGTDTQYF
>TRBV2|TRBJ1-4|-|-
TGTGCCAGCAGTGGCAGGGGAGGTGAAAAACTGTTTTTT
CASSGRGGEKLFF
>TRBV25-1|TRBJ2-5|TRBD2|-
TGTGCCAGCAGTGAAGCCCAAGGACTAGCGGGAGAGACCCAGTACTTC
CASSEAQGLAGETQYF
>TRBV2|TRBJ2-7|TRBD2|-
TGTGCCAGCAGGGCTAGCGGGAGCTCCTACGAGCAGTACTTC
CASRASGSSYEQYF
>TRBV13|TRBJ1-1|-|-
TGTGCCAGCAGCTTAGCGGGTGCAGCTTTCTTT
CASSLAGAAFF
>TRBV28|TRBJ2-3|-|-
TGTGCCAGCAACTTACCAAACACAGATACGCAGTATTTT
CASNLPNTDTQYF
>TRBV27|TRBJ2-1|TRBD2|-
TGTGCCAGCAGCCTCAGCGGGAGCCTTTACAATGAGCAGTTCTTC
CASSLSGSLYNEQFF
>TRBV27|TRBJ2-3|-|-
TGTGCCAGCGCGAGGGGGGGTAGCCCCGGACAAGATACGCAGTATTTT
CASARGGSPGQDTQYF
>TRBV7-9|TRBJ2-7|-|-
TGTGCCAGCAGCTATCAGGAGTCCTACGAGCAGTACTTC
CASSYQESYEQYF
>TRBV7-2|TRBJ2-7|TRBD1|-
TGTGCCAGCAGCTTAGCAGGACAGGGGTACGAGCAGTACTTC
CASSLAGQGYEQYF
>TRBV4-1|TRBJ2-7|-|-
TGCGCCAGCAGCCAAAACAGCTATACCTACGAGCAGTACTTC
CASSQNSYTYEQYF
>TRBV11-2|TRBJ1-2|-|-
TGTGCCAGCAGCTTAGCGTACAGCCTTCGGGGCTACACCTTC
CASSLAYSLRGYTF
>TRBV4-2|TRBJ2-1|TRBD2|-
TGTGCCAGCAGCCAATTAGCGGGAGGCTCCTCCAATGAGCAGTTCTTC
CASSQLAGGSSNEQFF
>TRBV5-1|TRBJ2-5|-|-
TGCGCCAGCAGCCCACAGGGCGGAGAGACCCAGTACTTC
CASSPQGGETQYF
>TRBV4-2|TRBJ2-1|-|-
TGTGCCAGCAGCCAAGATACTGGAGTTCCAAATGAGCAGTTCTTC
CASSQDTGVPNEQFF
>TRBV11-3|TRBJ2-1|TRBD2|-
TGTGCCAGCAGCCGGGGACTAGCCGATGAGCAGTTCTTC
CASSRGLADEQFF
>TRBV15|TRBJ2-7|TRBD2|-
TGTGCCACCAGCAGAGGGGGACTAGCGGACGGTTCCTACGAGCAGTACTTC
CATSRGGLADGSYEQYF
>TRBV7-9|TRBJ2-2|TRBD2|-
TGTGCCAGCAGCTTAGGACTAGCGGCCGGGGAGCTGTTTTTT
CASSLGLAAGELFF
>TRBV5-1|TRBJ1-1|TRBD1|-
TGCGCCAGCAGCTTGGTGACAGGGGTAGGTACTGAAGCTTTCTTT
CASSLVTGVGTEAFF
>TRBV6-1|TRBJ2-5|TRBD2|-
TGTGCCAGCACCGCGGGAGGGGAACGGGAGACCCAGTACTTC
CASTAGGERETQYF
>TRBV7-2|TRBJ2-2|TRBD2|-
TGTGCCAGCAGCCCGAGGAGGACTAGCGGACTCCGCGTCACCGGGGAGCTGTTTTTT
CASSPRRTSGLRVTGELFF
>TRBV2|TRBJ2-3|-|-
TGTGCCAGCAGTGGAGATAGAGATACGCAGTATTTT
CASSGDRDTQYF
>TRBV7-9|TRBJ1-2|-|few
TGTGCCAGCAGCATCAGGGGTTATGGCTACACCTTC
CASSIRGYGYTF
>TRBV7-6|TRBJ2-3|TRBD1|-
TGTGCCAGCAGCCTGTACTTGCAGGGCAGGGGGCAAACAGATACGCAGTATTTT
CASSLYLQGRGQTDTQYF
>TRBV27|TRBJ2-1|TRBD1|-
TGTGCCAGCAAATGGGCGACAGGGTACAATGAGCAGTTCTTC
CASKWATGYNEQFF
>TRBV5-1|TRBJ2-5|-|once
TGCGCCAGCAGCTTAGGACGGGGGATGGGTCAAGAGACCCAGTACTTC
CASSLGRGMGQETQYF
>TRBV6-5|TRBJ1-5|-|-
TGTGCCAGCAGTGCGGCCCGGACTCAGCCCCAGCATTTT
CASSAARTQPQHF
>TRBV29-1|TRBJ2-7|-|-
TGCAGCGTTTTCCTGCCAGGGCACTACGAGCAGTACTTC
CSVFLPGHYEQYF
>TRBV28|TRBJ2-3|-|-
TGTGCCAGCAGAGGGTCGGGAGCGGATACGCAGTATTTT
CASRGSGADTQYF